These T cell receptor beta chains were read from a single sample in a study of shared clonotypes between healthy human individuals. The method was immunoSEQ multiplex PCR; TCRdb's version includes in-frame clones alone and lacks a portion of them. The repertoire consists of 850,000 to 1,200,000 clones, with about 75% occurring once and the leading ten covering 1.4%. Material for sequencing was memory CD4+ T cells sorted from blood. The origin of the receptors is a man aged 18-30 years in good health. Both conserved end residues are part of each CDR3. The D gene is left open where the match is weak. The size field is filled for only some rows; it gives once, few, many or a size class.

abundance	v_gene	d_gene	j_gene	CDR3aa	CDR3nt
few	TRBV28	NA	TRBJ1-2	CASSLYYGYTF	TGTGCCAGCAGTTTATACTATGGCTACACCTTC
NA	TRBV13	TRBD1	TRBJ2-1	CASSLGGTGMTYNEQFF	TGTGCCAGCAGCTTAGGCGGGACAGGGATGACCTACAATGAGCAGTTCTTC
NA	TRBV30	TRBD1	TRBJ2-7	CAWSKGQGSGEQYF	TGTGCCTGGAGTAAAGGACAGGGGTCTGGAGAGCAGTACTTC
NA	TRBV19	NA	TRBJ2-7	CASSLQGGLGEQYF	TGTGCCAGTAGCCTCCAGGGAGGCCTTGGCGAGCAGTACTTC
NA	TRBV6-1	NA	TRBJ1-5	CASSGPDGGQPQHF	TGTGCCAGCAGTGGACCCGACGGGGGTCAGCCCCAGCATTTT
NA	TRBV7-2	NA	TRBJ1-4	CASSLKWSGSGEKLFF	TGTGCCAGCAGCTTAAAATGGTCAGGGAGTGGTGAAAAACTGTTTTTT
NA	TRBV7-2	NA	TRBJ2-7	CASSLVGPLEEKQYF	TGTGCCAGCAGCTTAGTTGGCCCCCTGGAAGAGAAGCAGTACTTC
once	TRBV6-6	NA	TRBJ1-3	CASSSPAGSGNTIYF	TGTGCCAGCAGCTCTCCCGCGGGATCTGGAAACACCATATATTTT
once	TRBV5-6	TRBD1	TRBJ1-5	CASSWTGGLSNQPQHF	TGTGCCAGCAGCTGGACAGGGGGCCTTAGCAATCAGCCCCAGCATTTT
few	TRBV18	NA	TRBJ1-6	CASSPRQAGNSPLHF	TGTGCCAGCTCACCGAGACAGGCGGGAAATTCACCCCTCCACTTT
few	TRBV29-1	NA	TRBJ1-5	CSVAGGGNQPQHF	TGCAGCGTTGCCGGGGGCGGCAATCAGCCCCAGCATTTT
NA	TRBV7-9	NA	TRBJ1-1	CASSPQGGSTEAFF	TGTGCCAGCAGTCCACAGGGAGGGAGCACTGAAGCTTTCTTT
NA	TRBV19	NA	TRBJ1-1	CASQLWTEAFF	TGTGCCAGCCAGCTGTGGACTGAAGCTTTCTTT
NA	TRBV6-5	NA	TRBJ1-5	CASSDHGNQPQHF	TGTGCCAGCAGTGACCATGGCAATCAGCCCCAGCATTTT
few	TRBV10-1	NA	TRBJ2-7	CASSASRSRNSYEQYF	TGCGCCAGCAGTGCGAGCAGATCTAGGAACTCCTACGAGCAGTACTTC
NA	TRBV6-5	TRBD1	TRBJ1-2	CASFEGGRGYTF	TGTGCCAGCTTTGAAGGGGGCCGTGGCTACACCTTC
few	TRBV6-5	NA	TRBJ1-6	CASSYFSNSPLHF	TGTGCCAGCAGTTACTTCTCCAATTCACCCCTCCACTTT
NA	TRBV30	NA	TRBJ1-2	CAWIIRTALSTGYTF	TGTGCCTGGATTATTCGGACAGCCCTATCGACGGGCTACACCTTC
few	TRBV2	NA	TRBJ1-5	CASSDRRAGNQPQHF	TGTGCCAGCAGTGACCGCAGGGCCGGCAATCAGCCCCAGCATTTT
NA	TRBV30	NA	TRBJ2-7	CAWIPGIYEQYF	TGTGCCTGGATCCCAGGGATCTACGAGCAGTACTTC
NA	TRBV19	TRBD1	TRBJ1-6	CASNAATGVHSPLHF	TGTGCCAGTAACGCCGCCACAGGGGTGCATTCACCCCTCCACTTT
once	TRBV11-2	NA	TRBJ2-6	CASSLILQVSGANVLTF	TGTGCCAGCAGCCTTATCCTCCAAGTCTCTGGGGCCAACGTCCTGACTTTC
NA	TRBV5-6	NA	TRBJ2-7	CASSLELSHEQYF	TGTGCCAGCAGCTTGGAATTATCCCACGAGCAGTACTTC
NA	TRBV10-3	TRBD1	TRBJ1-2	CAINLRTGDPTYGYTF	TGTGCCATCAACTTAAGGACAGGAGATCCGACCTATGGCTACACCTTC
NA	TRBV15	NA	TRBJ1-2	CATSRGFGGGGYTF	TGTGCCACCAGCAGAGGGTTCGGGGGCGGTGGCTACACCTTC
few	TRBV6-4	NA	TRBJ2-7	CARGPGGDLYEQYF	TGTGCCAGGGGTCCTGGCGGGGATCTCTACGAGCAGTACTTC
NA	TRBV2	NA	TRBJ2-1	CASSERWQRRSSYNEQFF	TGTGCCAGCAGTGAACGGTGGCAGCGACGTAGCTCCTACAATGAGCAGTTCTTC
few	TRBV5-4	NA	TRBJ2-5	CASSLDQHQETQYF	TGTGCCAGCAGCTTGGATCAACACCAAGAGACCCAGTACTTC
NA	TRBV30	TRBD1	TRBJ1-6	CAWSKGQGQVLHF	TGTGCCTGGAGTAAGGGACAGGGGCAAGTTCTCCACTTT
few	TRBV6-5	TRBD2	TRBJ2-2	CASRSGLGSSGELFF	TGTGCCAGCAGATCGGGACTAGGGTCTTCCGGGGAGCTGTTTTTT
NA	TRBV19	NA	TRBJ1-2	CASLPQGGLGYTF	TGTGCCAGTCTACCACAGGGAGGACTCGGCTACACCTTC
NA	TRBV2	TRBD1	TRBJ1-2	CASSVDRVDYGYTF	TGTGCCAGCAGTGTGGACAGGGTAGACTATGGCTACACCTTC
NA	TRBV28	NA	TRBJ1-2	CASSLDWIGYTF	TGTGCCAGCAGTTTAGACTGGATTGGCTACACCTTC
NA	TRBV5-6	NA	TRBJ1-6	CASRPRGEGNSPLHF	TGTGCCAGCAGGCCTAGGGGCGAGGGAAATTCACCCCTCCACTTT
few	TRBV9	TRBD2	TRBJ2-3	CASSADSGPYTDTQYF	TGTGCCAGCAGCGCAGATAGCGGGCCTTACACAGATACGCAGTATTTT
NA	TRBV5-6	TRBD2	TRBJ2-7	CASRFLAGGEQYF	TGTGCCAGCAGATTTCTAGCGGGGGGTGAGCAGTACTTC
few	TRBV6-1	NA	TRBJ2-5	CASSEFVGGGQETQYF	TGTGCCAGCAGTGAATTCGTTGGTGGCGGCCAAGAGACCCAGTACTTC
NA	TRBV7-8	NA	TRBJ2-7	CASSLGTTSEVTTYEQYF	TGTGCCAGCAGCTTAGGTACAACAAGCGAAGTAACTACCTACGAGCAGTACTTC